This T cell receptor beta chain emerged from a study of blood T cell repertoires in COVID-19. Participants had their cohort set by participant-reported clinical history. Libraries were prepared by immunoSEQ multiplex PCR; TCRdb keeps only in-frame clonotypes and omits some of them. The repertoire holds about 320,000 clones, 90% seen once, with about 4% in the top ten. Trimming took off 5 bases at V and 3 bases at J, with 14 bases between the two ends. The germline V gene encodes CDR1 LNHDA and CDR2 SQIVND (reference sequence). This CDR3 contains 15 residues. The V and J genes are TRBV19 and TRBJ1-5, with a tentative D call TRBD1 (5 bases). Material: PBMCs or T cells enriched from blood (not recorded which). This sequence originates from a woman in her 30s who had been exposed to COVID-19. This CDR3 reads CASSPGGPYNQPQHF. The DNA of the CDR3 is TGTGCCAGTAGTCCCGGGGGACCGTACAATCAGCCCCAGCATTTT. Based on the CDR3 plus reference TRBV19 and TRBJ1-5, the full variable domain is DGGITQSPKYLFRKEGQNVTLSCEQNLNHDAMYWYRQDPGQGLRLIYYSQIVNDFQKGDIAEGYSVSREKKESFPLTVTSAQKNPTAFYLCASSPGGPYNQPQHFGDGTRLSIL.